These T cell receptor beta chains were read from a single sample in a study of shared clonotypes between healthy human individuals. TCRdb's copy holds only in-frame clones and misses some; the assay was immunoSEQ multiplex PCR. This sample yields some 1 million clones, of which about 75% are seen a single time; approximately 1.5% belongs to the top ten. Source material: memory CD4+ T cells sorted from blood. These receptors all come from a man aged 18 to 29 in good health. Both conserved end residues are part of each CDR3. A D gene is named only where the DNA matches it firmly. Expanded clones get a size class; other rows say once, few or many, or leave the size out.

J gene,D gene,clone size,V gene,CDR3 DNA,CDR3 protein
TRBJ2-3,TRBD1,NA,TRBV5-1,TGCGCCAGCAGCTCCGGGACAGCTTACACAGATACGCAGTATTTT,CASSSGTAYTDTQYF
TRBJ2-1,TRBD2,few,TRBV10-3,TGTGCCATCAGTGACACCCCGGGACTAGCGGGAGTCCGTGACTACAATGAGCAGTTCTTC,CAISDTPGLAGVRDYNEQFF
TRBJ2-5,NA,NA,TRBV25-1,TGTGCCAGCAGTGATCGAGGGGGGGTTCGCGAGACCCAGTACTTC,CASSDRGGVRETQYF
TRBJ2-7,NA,NA,TRBV5-1,TGCGCCAGCAGCCCCCAACAGGGAGGCTACGAGCAGTACTTC,CASSPQQGGYEQYF
TRBJ2-5,NA,NA,TRBV18,TGTGCCAGCTCACCACCGCGGGACTTCCGACAAGAGACCCAGTACTTC,CASSPPRDFRQETQYF
TRBJ1-2,NA,NA,TRBV20-1,TGCAGTGCCCCTTCCCAAGGCTACACCTTC,CSAPSQGYTF
TRBJ2-7,TRBD2,NA,TRBV6-5,TGTGCCAGCGGGGCGAGCGGGAGTCGCGACGAGCAGTACTTC,CASGASGSRDEQYF
TRBJ1-4,TRBD1,NA,TRBV6-1,TGTGCCAGCAGTCGGACAGGGACTCTTGATGAAAAACTGTTTTTT,CASSRTGTLDEKLFF
TRBJ2-7,NA,NA,TRBV6-1,TGTGCCAGCAGCAGAGCCAAACTAGGGGGCTACGAGCAGTACTTC,CASSRAKLGGYEQYF
TRBJ2-7,TRBD1,NA,TRBV2,TGTGCCAGCAGTTTCCAAGGACAGGGGGCGTACGAGCAGTACTTC,CASSFQGQGAYEQYF
TRBJ2-2,NA,NA,TRBV9,TGTGCCAGCAGCATCTCAGGGAACCCGAACACCGGGGAGCTGTTTTTT,CASSISGNPNTGELFF
TRBJ2-7,TRBD2,NA,TRBV2,TGTGCCAGCAGTGATGCTAGCGGGAGGAACTACGAGCAGTACTTC,CASSDASGRNYEQYF
TRBJ1-6,NA,NA,TRBV4-2,TGTGCCAGCAGCCCCAAGGGCAATTCACCCCTCCACTTT,CASSPKGNSPLHF
TRBJ2-6,NA,once,TRBV6-6,TGTGCCAGCAGTCTACCACAGGGTTCGGGGGCCAACGTCCTGACTTTC,CASSLPQGSGANVLTF
TRBJ1-4,NA,NA,TRBV18,TGTGCCAGCTCACCAAGGGCAGCAACTAATGAAAAACTGTTTTTT,CASSPRAATNEKLFF
TRBJ2-3,TRBD2,few,TRBV19,TGTGCCAGTAGAGCGGGAGACAGCGTTTATTCAGATACGCAGTATTTT,CASRAGDSVYSDTQYF
TRBJ2-1,TRBD2,NA,TRBV5-1,TGCGCCAGCAACGGACTAGCGGGAAATGAGCAGTTCTTC,CASNGLAGNEQFF
TRBJ1-2,NA,NA,TRBV6-6,TGTGCCAGCAGTCCAGGAATTGGGAATGGCTACACCTTC,CASSPGIGNGYTF
TRBJ2-7,TRBD1,NA,TRBV6-1,TGTGCCAGCAGTGCGCTAACAGGGGGCGATAGGTATCGCGAGCAGTACTTC,CASSALTGGDRYREQYF
TRBJ1-6,NA,NA,TRBV11-2,TGTGCCAGCAGCTCCCGGGACACTAATTCACCCCTCCACTTT,CASSSRDTNSPLHF
TRBJ2-4,NA,NA,TRBV6-1,TGTGCCAGCAGTGAATGGGTTCCCAAAAACATTCAGTACTTC,CASSEWVPKNIQYF
TRBJ2-3,TRBD2,NA,TRBV30,TGTGCCTGGACTCGAGCGGGAGGGGTAGATACGCAGTATTTT,CAWTRAGGVDTQYF
TRBJ1-5,TRBD1,NA,TRBV28,TGTGCCAGCAGTTTGGGGACAGGGGTACAGCCCCAGCATTTT,CASSLGTGVQPQHF
TRBJ2-7,TRBD1,NA,TRBV9,TGTGCCAGCAGCTACCAGGGGACAGCGGTCTACGAGCAGTACTTC,CASSYQGTAVYEQYF
TRBJ2-6,NA,few,TRBV4-1,TGCGCCAGCAGCCAAGCACAGTCTGGGGCCAACGTCCTGACTTTC,CASSQAQSGANVLTF
TRBJ2-1,NA,NA,TRBV7-2,TGTGCCAGCAGCACTAGAGGCTTGACAAGGGGCAATGAGCAGTTCTTC,CASSTRGLTRGNEQFF
TRBJ2-3,NA,few,TRBV5-1,TGCGCCAGCAGCTTGCAGCCGGGGGCCGGAGATACGCAGTATTTT,CASSLQPGAGDTQYF
TRBJ2-1,NA,NA,TRBV18,TGTGCCAGCTCAACGCGGGGCGGGACGGGAAATGAGCAGTTCTTC,CASSTRGGTGNEQFF
TRBJ2-5,NA,few,TRBV5-6,TGTGCCAGCAGCTTAAACTACCAAGAGACCCAGTACTTC,CASSLNYQETQYF
TRBJ2-4,NA,NA,TRBV5-1,TGCGCCAGCAGCTACGGACAGCCACAAGACATTCAGTACTTC,CASSYGQPQDIQYF
TRBJ2-2,TRBD2,NA,TRBV30,TGTGCCTGGACGGGACTAGCGGGCAACACCGGGGAGCTGTTTTTT,CAWTGLAGNTGELFF
TRBJ2-7,NA,NA,TRBV28,TGTGCCAGCACGTCTACGGGGGCATCCTACGAGCAGTACTTC,CASTSTGASYEQYF
TRBJ2-5,TRBD2,NA,TRBV18,TGTGCCAGCTCCTTAGCGGGAGGTGGAGAGACCCAGTACTTC,CASSLAGGGETQYF
TRBJ2-1,TRBD2,NA,TRBV30,TGTGCCTGGATGCCAAATAGCGGGCTAGCGGGGAAATACAATGAGCAGTTCTTC,CAWMPNSGLAGKYNEQFF
TRBJ2-3,NA,NA,TRBV9,TGTGCCAGCAGCGTAGGGGGCACAGATACGCAGTATTTT,CASSVGGTDTQYF
TRBJ2-1,TRBD2,NA,TRBV30,TGTGCCTGGAGCCGGACTAGCGGGGGGCAGTTCTTC,CAWSRTSGGQFF
TRBJ2-2,NA,few,TRBV28,TGTGCCAGCAGCCCCCTGGGGCGAGCAGAAACGAACACCGGGGAGCTGTTTTTT,CASSPLGRAETNTGELFF
TRBJ2-7,TRBD1,NA,TRBV6-1,TGTGCCAGCAGGCGGGGACAGGGGGCTTACGAGCAGTACTTC,CASRRGQGAYEQYF
TRBJ2-1,TRBD2,NA,TRBV10-3,TGTGCCATCAGTCCCGTTCTAGCGGGAGGATACAATGAGCAGTTCTTC,CAISPVLAGGYNEQFF